This T cell receptor (beta chain) came from a study of T cell responses to AZD1222 COVID-19 vaccine. Study-wide findings and caveats: The peak T cell response came first, and repertoires were sampled only after it.

Note on this clone: Antigen: not known.

Libraries were prepared by immunoSEQ multiplex PCR; TCRdb keeps only in-frame clonotypes and omits some of them. The sample carries approximately 84,000 clones, approximately 91% recorded once. The sample in question was peripheral blood, obtained on day 0 of AZD1222 vaccination. This receptor was identified in an adult in good health.

CDR3 nucleotide sequence: TGTGCCAGCAGCACTACCCCCCACAATGAGCAGTTCTTC. Amino acid sequence: CASSTTPHNEQFF. The gene calls are TRBV6-5 and TRBJ2-1, with D unresolved. Germline CDR1 is MNHEY and CDR2 is SVGAGI. The CDR3 is made up of 13 amino acids. V was shortened by 6 bases and J by 5 bases, with 11 bases between the two germline ends.